This section outlines one T cell receptor beta chain sequence together with its context. As yet, its antigen is unknown. V was shortened by 3 bases and J by 4 bases, with 14 bases between the two germline ends. The CDR3 totals 14 residues. CDR1 and CDR2 from the germline V gene are SQVTM and ANQGSEA. The data were taken from a study of CD8+ T cells in alopecia areata. Study-wide results and limits: Researchers reported that TCR sharing among patients proved less clear than in mice, possibly HLA-linked.

cDNA prepared by RNA extraction and subsequent reverse transcription served as the template for sequencing. TCRdb keeps only in-frame clones here, not all; method: immunoSEQ multiplex PCR. The sample shows around 100,000 clones, roughly 50% of them seen only once. A FACSAria was used to sort CD4+ and CD8+ T cells. These cells came from PBMCs. The source of this sequence is a human donor in good health. The chain uses TRBV29-1 and TRBJ2-3; tentative D call: TRBD1 (5 bases). The specimen was CD4+ T cells sorted from blood. CDR3: CSVDVAGPADTQYF. In nucleotides, the CDR3 is TGCAGCGTTGACGTTGCAGGGCCCGCAGATACGCAGTATTTT.